Shown below are 15 T cell receptor beta chains from a single sample sequenced in a study of cytomegalovirus exposure and HLA in healthy donors. The PCR employed 60 Vbeta primers together with 13 Jbeta primers. TCRdb's copy holds only in-frame clones and misses some; the assay was immunoSEQ multiplex PCR. The sample consists of over 100,000 clones, under 10% of them appearing once. Specimen: PBMCs. Receptor source: a woman aged 40-49 years in good health and CMV-seropositive.

This clone was seen a handful of times. The chain combines TRBV5-6 with TRBJ2-1; D might be TRBD2 (6 bases). The germline V and J ends were trimmed by 2 bases and 3 bases, with 21 bases remaining between them. The germline gives CDR1 SGHDT, CDR2 YYEEEE. CDR3 length equals 18 residues. The CDR3 coding sequence is TGTGCCAGCAGCTTCACAAAGTCCGGGACTCAAATCTACAATGAGCAGTTCTTC. Protein sequence: CASSFTKSGTQIYNEQFF.

The CDR3 DNA sequence: TGTGCCAGCTGTCGTAACAGCGGTTCCTACGAGCAGTACTTC. It codes for CASCRNSGSYEQYF. The chain combines TRBV11-1 with TRBJ2-7; D is perhaps TRBD2 (5 bases). Germline CDR1 reads SGHAT; CDR2 reads FQDESV (reference sequence). The V end was cut by 8 bases, the J end by 1 base, with 15 bases between. This CDR3 contains 14 residues.

This clone appeared a few times. The J gene is TRBJ2-1, the V gene TRBV7-3; TRBD2 agrees at 10 bases. J gave up 4 bases and V 4 bases, and 4 bases lay outside the gene matches. The CDR3 covers 15 residues. From germline, CDR1 is SGHTA and CDR2 FQGTGA. Here the CDR3 reads CASSSGLAAYNEQFF. DNA of the CDR3: TGTGCCAGCAGCTCTGGACTAGCGGCATACAATGAGCAGTTCTTC.

The rearrangement joins TRBV5-1 to TRBJ1-5; no clear D. This CDR3 has 13 residues. The germline CDR1 and CDR2 sequences are SGHRS and YFSETQ. V lost 0 bases, J lost 4 bases, and 5 bases lay in between. Here the CDR3 DNA reads TGCGCCAGCAGCTTGGACAGTAATCAGCCCCAGCATTTT. Translating gives CASSLDSNQPQHF.

V gene TRBV13 combines with J gene TRBJ2-3, with 7 bases identical to TRBD1. J was trimmed by 1 base and V by 0 bases; bases with no gene match: 4. The CDR3 is made up of 16 amino acids. Germline lookup yields CDR1 PRHDT and CDR2 FYEKMQ (reference sequence). In DNA form, the CDR3 reads TGTGCCAGCAGCTTAGGTGGACAGGTGGGCACAGATACGCAGTATTTT. Protein product: CASSLGGQVGTDTQYF.

This clone was observed a handful of times. The V call is TRBV10-3, the J call TRBJ1-1; weak D call: TRBD1 (5 bases). CDR1 and CDR2 from the germline V gene are ENHRY and SYGVKD. V was pared by 0 bases and J by 3 bases, with 5 bases between. The CDR3 length is 13 residues. CDR3 sequence reads: CAISESQDTEAFF. CDR3 coding DNA: TGTGCCATCAGTGAGTCACAGGACACTGAAGCTTTCTTT.

This sequence joins TRBV4-1 and TRBJ1-1; D not resolved. V lost 1 base and J lost 0, with 6 bases in between. The CDR3 consists of 14 residues. Germline CDR1 is MGHRA and CDR2 is YSYEKL. CDR3 in DNA: TGCGCCAGCAGCCAAGGCAGATTGAACACTGAAGCTTTCTTT. Translation gives CASSQGRLNTEAFF.

The chain uses TRBV9 and TRBJ2-5, with D possibly TRBD2 on 6 matching bases. Germline V gene data show CDR1 as SGDLS and CDR2 as YYNGEE. V lost 1 base and J 9 bases, leaving 16 bases between the germline ends. The length of the CDR3 is 14 residues. DNA for the CDR3: TGTGCCAGCAGCGTAAGGAGCGATGGGGAGGCCCAGTACTTC. This translates into CASSVRSDGEAQYF.

This chain links TRBV18 with TRBJ2-3; 9 positions agree with TRBD1. Germline trimming cut 4 bases from V and 0 bases from J; bases unmatched to any gene: 2. The CDR3 extends over 15 amino acids. Germline-derived CDR1 and CDR2 are KGHSH and LQKENI. CDR3 nucleotide sequence: TGTGCCAGCTCACGACAGGGGGGAAGCACAGATACGCAGTATTTT. It is translated as CASSRQGGSTDTQYF. The full variable domain, rest sourced from reference TRBV18 and TRBJ2-3, is NAGVMQNPRHLVRRRGQEARLRCSPMKGHSHVYWYRQLPEEGLKFMVYLQKENIIDESGMPKERFSAEFPKEGPSILRIQQVVRGDSAAYFCASSRQGGSTDTQYFGPGTRLTVL.

The V gene is TRBV5-1, the J gene TRBJ2-3; D is unresolved. This CDR3 is built from 13 residues. The V gene lost 6 bases and the J gene lost 1 base, with 9 bases spanning the gap. Germline-derived CDR1 and CDR2 are SGHRS and YFSETQ. CDR3: CASNEEGTDTQYF. In nucleotides, the CDR3 is TGCGCCAGCAATGAGGAAGGCACAGATACGCAGTATTTT.

J is TRBJ1-2 and V is TRBV6-1; the D is unclear. In germline, CDR1 is MNHNS, CDR2 SASEGT. V was cut by 6 bases and J by 9 bases, with 17 bases left in between. The CDR3 spans 13 residues. The CDR3 protein is CASSFLLRESYTF. The CDR3, as DNA: TGTGCCAGCAGCTTTCTTTTGAGGGAAAGCTACACCTTC.

This clone has more than one count but fewer than ten. This chain joins TRBV7-6 and TRBJ2-5, with D perhaps matching TRBD2 (6 bases). V was cut by 1 base and J by 2 bases, with 17 bases left in between. Germline V gene sequence: CDR1 SGHVS, CDR2 FNYEAQ. The CDR3 sequence is 17 residues long. In DNA form, the CDR3 reads TGTGCCAGCAGCTTAGGCCAGGGTAGGAGGGCTCAAGAGACCCAGTACTTC. Translated: CASSLGQGRRAQETQYF. The full variable domain, its missing parts supplied by reference TRBV7-6 and TRBJ2-5, is GAGVSQSPRYKVTKRGQDVALRCDPISGHVSLYWYRQALGQGPEFLTYFNYEAQQDKSGLPNDRFSAERPEGSISTLTIQRTEQRDSAMYRCASSLGQGRRAQETQYFGPGTRLLVL.

This clone appeared a few times. The chain recombines TRBV6-1 with TRBJ2-7; TRBD1 is a possible D gene (5 bases). This CDR3 comprises 11 residues. From germline, CDR1 is MNHNS and CDR2 SASEGT. Trimming removed 8 bases at V and 5 bases at J, with 10 bases between. The CDR3 region is CASSGFDEQYV. The DNA for the CDR3 is TGTGCCAGCTCAGGGTTCGACGAGCAGTACGTC.

This clone has a handful of counts. The gene calls are TRBV7-6 and TRBJ1-4; the match to TRBD1 covers 9 bases. CDR3 length: 15 residues. J gave up 5 bases and V 5 bases, and 6 bases lay outside the gene matches. CDR1 SGHVS and CDR2 FNYEAQ come from the germline V gene. The CDR3 loop is CASSTTGQGNEKLFF. The CDR3, as DNA: TGTGCCAGCAGCACAACTGGACAGGGGAATGAAAAACTGTTTTTT. Complete variable domain (other parts from reference TRBV7-6 and TRBJ1-4): GAGVSQSPRYKVTKRGQDVALRCDPISGHVSLYWYRQALGQGPEFLTYFNYEAQQDKSGLPNDRFSAERPEGSISTLTIQRTEQRDSAMYRCASSTTGQGNEKLFFGSGTQLSVL.

The CDR3 nucleotides are TGTGCCACTTCTAGACAGGGCGCGAATAGCAATCAGCCCCAGCATTTT. It is translated as CATSRQGANSNQPQHF. V usage is TRBV18 and J usage is TRBJ1-5, with 7 bases aligning to TRBD1. This CDR3 has 16 amino acids. Germline trimming cut 10 bases from V and 0 bases from J; bases unmatched to any gene: 12. Germline-derived CDR1 and CDR2 are KGHSH and LQKENI. The full variable domain, completed using reference TRBV18 and TRBJ1-5, is NAGVMQNPRHLVRRRGQEARLRCSPMKGHSHVYWYRQLPEEGLKFMVYLQKENIIDESGMPKERFSAEFPKEGPSILRIQQVVRGDSAAYFCATSRQGANSNQPQHFGDGTRLSIL.